These 21 T cell receptor beta chains share one sample of origin, sequenced in a study of control samples from healthy donors and cancer patients. The repertoire was sequenced with immunoSEQ multiplex PCR; TCRdb's copy has only in-frame clones and lacks some. This sample has 190,000 or so clones, with just under 95% found just once. Sequenced: blood. These receptors originate from a man younger than 35 in good health.

This clone was detected only a few times. The gene calls are TRBV6-5 and TRBJ1-2, with D maybe TRBD1 (6 bases). Germline CDR1 MNHEY, CDR2 SVGAGI. The CDR3 runs 15 residues. The V end lost 7 bases, the J end lost 2 bases, and 17 bases lay between the germline ends. CDR3 DNA sequence: TGTGCCAGCATAGTCGGGGGAGGACAGAACTATGGCTACACCTTC. Amino acid sequence: CASIVGGGQNYGYTF.

The genes are TRBV19 and TRBJ1-2, with 9 bases that match TRBD1. Germline-derived CDR1 and CDR2 are LNHDA and SQIVND (reference sequence). J was trimmed by 2 bases and V by 7 bases; bases with no gene match: 14. The CDR3 runs to 17 residues. In DNA, the CDR3 is TGTGCCAGTACTCGCTACAAGGGACAGGGATACAACTATGGCTACACCTTC. Protein sequence: CASTRYKGQGYNYGYTF.

This clone is a singleton in its sample. As DNA, the CDR3 is TGTGCCAGCGGACAGACAATTAGCTCCTACAATGAGCAGTTCTTC. It translates to CASGQTISSYNEQFF. The gene calls are TRBV6-5 and TRBJ2-1; tentatively, D is TRBD1 (6 bases). CDR1 is MNHEY and CDR2 is SVGAGI in the germline V gene. V lost 8 bases and J 0 bases, leaving 14 bases between the germline ends. There are 15 residues in the CDR3.

This clone was observed a single time. The V call is TRBV4-2, the J call TRBJ2-7, with D possibly being TRBD1 (5 bases). The CDR3 covers 16 residues. V was cut by 0 bases and J by 5 bases, with 17 bases left in between. In germline, CDR1 is LGHNA, CDR2 YNFKEQ. In DNA, the CDR3 is TGTGCCAGCAGCCAAGAAGCCCAGGGCGGTATCGACGAGCAGTACTTC. Translation gives CASSQEAQGGIDEQYF.

The V call is TRBV29-1, the J call TRBJ1-3; no reliable D call. Trimming pared 5 bases from V and 4 bases from J, leaving 6 bases between. Per the germline V gene, CDR1 is SQVTM and CDR2 is ANQGSEA. The CDR3 sequence is 11 residues long. CDR3 sequence: CSVWQGNTIYF. The DNA of the CDR3 is TGCAGCGTTTGGCAAGGAAACACCATATATTTT.

The chain recombines TRBV5-1 with TRBJ2-3; 10 nucleotides align to TRBD2. Trimming removed 5 bases from V and 0 bases from J; junction bases left unmatched: 15. The germline V gene encodes CDR1 SGHRS and CDR2 YFSETQ. The CDR3 spans 19 residues. The CDR3 region is CASSPGPGLASSSTDTQYF. In DNA, the CDR3 is TGCGCCAGCAGTCCTGGGCCGGGACTAGCGTCTTCTAGCACAGATACGCAGTATTTT.

The chain has TRBV7-9 and TRBJ1-4; 11 bases match TRBD1. The CDR3 spans 16 residues. The V segment lost 5 bases and the J segment 6 bases; nucleotides outside the gene matches: 8. Germline V CDR1 and CDR2: SEHNR, FQNEAQ (reference sequence). The CDR3 protein is CASSPTGDRGYEKLFF. DNA of the CDR3: TGTGCCAGCAGCCCCACGGGGGACAGGGGGTATGAAAAACTGTTTTTT.

The chain combines TRBV30 with TRBJ1-1; tentative D call: TRBD1 (5 bases). The CDR3 contains 14 residues. The germline CDR1 and CDR2 sequences are GTSNPN and SVGIG (reference sequence). The V and J ends lost 2 bases and 1 base respectively, with 11 bases between them. CDR3 loop: CAWSWGTPNTEAFF. CDR3 coding DNA: TGTGCCTGGAGTTGGGGGACCCCGAACACTGAAGCTTTCTTT.

The chain carries TRBV9 and TRBJ2-3; D is perhaps TRBD1 (5 bases). This CDR3 has 15 residues. Germline V gene data show CDR1 as SGDLS and CDR2 as YYNGEE. V shed 6 bases and J shed 2 bases, with 16 bases lying between them. The CDR3, as DNA: TGTGCCAGCACTCAAAGGGGCAACCCCACAGATACGCAGTATTTT. Translation: CASTQRGNPTDTQYF.

The rearrangement links TRBV2 to TRBJ1-6; weak D call: TRBD1 (6 bases). This CDR3 contains 15 residues. CDR1 and CDR2 (germline): SNHLY, FYNNEI. V lost 3 bases to trimming and J lost 7 bases, with 13 bases between them. Here the CDR3 reads CASSEWQGNNSPLHF. The DNA of the CDR3 is TGTGCCAGCAGTGAGTGGCAGGGGAACAATTCACCCCTCCACTTT.

The CDR3: CAWSSTDRGEKLFF. Written as DNA, the CDR3 is TGTGCCTGGAGTTCCACGGACAGGGGTGAAAAACTGTTTTTT. The chain employs TRBV30 and TRBJ1-4, with 9 positions matching TRBD1. With 2 bases clipped from V and 7 bases from J, the junction kept 5 bases outside the gene matches. CDR3 length: 14 amino acids. Germline assignment: CDR1 GTSNPN and CDR2 SVGIG (reference sequence).

V and J are TRBV29-1 and TRBJ1-1; 10 positions match TRBD1. V lost 5 bases and J lost 1; bases outside the gene matches: 13. The germline gives CDR1 SQVTM, CDR2 ANQGSEA. This CDR3 has 17 amino acids. CDR3 sequence: CSVWNGGQGVSNTEAFF. CDR3 nucleotide sequence: TGCAGCGTTTGGAACGGCGGACAGGGGGTATCGAACACTGAAGCTTTCTTT.

The V call is TRBV4-1, the J call TRBJ2-1; D is unclear. CDR1 is MGHRA, CDR2 YSYEKL, per germline. Trimming pared 0 bases from V and 10 bases from J, leaving 7 bases between. The CDR3 is made up of 12 amino acids. This chain's CDR3 is CASSQDRREQFF. The CDR3 bases are TGCGCCAGCAGCCAAGATCGGCGAGAGCAGTTCTTC.

The V call is TRBV30, the J call TRBJ2-7; D gene ambiguous. Trimming stripped 5 bases from V and 3 bases from J, with 14 bases between. This CDR3 spans 13 amino acids. The germline CDR1 and CDR2 sequences are GTSNPN and SVGIG (reference sequence). The DNA of the CDR3 is TGTGCCTGGGGAAGAGGCTCCGGCTACGAGCAGTACTTC. This encodes CAWGRGSGYEQYF.

This chain connects TRBV9 to TRBJ2-1; no reliable D call. CDR3 length equals 12 residues. Germline V lookup: CDR1 SGDLS, CDR2 YYNGEE. Trimming took 4 bases from V and 3 from J, leaving 5 bases between them. CDR3 DNA: TGTGCCAGCAGCACTCTCTACAATGAGCAGTTCTTC. It codes for CASSTLYNEQFF.

This clone came up once. The V call is TRBV5-6, the J call TRBJ1-1; D gene unclear. The CDR3 contains 12 residues. Germline loops: CDR1 SGHDT, CDR2 YYEEEE. V lost 4 bases, J lost 0 bases, and 4 bases lay in between. CDR3 sequence: CASSPLNTEAFF. The CDR3 region has the DNA TGTGCCAGCAGCCCACTGAACACTGAAGCTTTCTTT.

CDR3 residues: CASSVVGETYEQYF. The CDR3 DNA sequence: TGTGCCAGCAGCGTAGTCGGGGAGACCTACGAGCAGTACTTC. The chain combines TRBV9 with TRBJ2-7; weak D call: TRBD2 (5 bases). CDR1 and CDR2 (germline): SGDLS, YYNGEE. Trimming shortened V by 0 bases and J by 2 bases, and 9 bases separated the two germline ends. The CDR3 covers 14 residues.

The chain is built from TRBV29-1 and TRBJ1-2; weak D call: TRBD1 (6 bases). The CDR3 is made up of 11 amino acids. CDR1 and CDR2 (germline): SQVTM, ANQGSEA. The CDR3 DNA follows: TGCAGTATCGGGGCAGGGGACGGCTACACCTTC. This gives the protein CSIGAGDGYTF.

J is TRBJ2-3 and V is TRBV5-6, with D perhaps matching TRBD1 or TRBD2 (5 bases each). The V gene's germline CDR1 is SGHDT and CDR2 YYEEEE. The CDR3 contains 15 residues. V dropped 4 bases and J dropped 0 bases, with 12 bases sitting between them. The chain's CDR3 is CASSLGVPSTDTQYF. CDR3 DNA: TGTGCCAGCAGCCTGGGGGTACCTAGCACAGATACGCAGTATTTT.

This CDR3 is CASSAGTDVNRDGYTF. CDR3 coding DNA: TGTGCCAGCAGCGCCGGGACGGACGTCAATCGCGATGGCTACACCTTC. The V gene is TRBV5-4, the J gene TRBJ1-2, with D tentatively TRBD1 (5 bases). This CDR3 contains 16 residues. The germline CDR1 and CDR2 sequences are SGHNT and YYREEE (reference sequence). Trimming pared 4 bases from V and 6 bases from J, leaving 22 bases between.

This chain uses TRBV7-9 with TRBJ1-2, with 7 positions matching TRBD1. Looked up from germline, CDR1 is SEHNR and CDR2 is FQNEAQ (reference sequence). This CDR3 has 14 residues. V dropped 6 bases and J dropped 4; count of bases not matched to a gene: 8. For the CDR3, the DNA is TGTGCCAGCAGTTCGACAGGGAGCGGCTATGGCTACACCTTC. This translates into CASSSTGSGYGYTF. The variable domain in full, with the rest retrieved from reference TRBV7-9 and TRBJ1-2, is DTGVSQNPRHKITKRGQNVTFRCDPISEHNRLYWYRQTLGQGPEFLTYFQNEAQLEKSRLLSDRFSAERPKGSFSTLEIQRTEQGDSAMYLCASSSTGSGYGYTFGSGTRLTVV.